This T cell receptor beta chain was documented in a study of shared clonotypes between healthy human individuals. This table comes from immunoSEQ multiplex PCR, and its TCRdb copy is limited to in-frame clones, with some not included. Here the sample spans about 1.5 million clones, 95% to 99% being singletons. Points from the study as a whole: Naive subsets typically showed greater estimated richness than memory subsets. Clonotypes not shared had lower generation probabilities than those common to all four donors. A few donors showed sharing of approximately 5% of naive CD4 clonotypes.

Donors comprised healthy HIV-negative adults lacking recent acute infections or vaccinations. As to this clone: Its antigen is unknown.

The sample taken for sequencing was naive CD4+ T cells sorted from blood. This sample's subset: CD45RA+ positively selected. The clonotype was recovered from a man under 40 in good health.

Written as DNA, the CDR3 is TGTGCCAGTACCCTGACTAGCGGGAGGGCCGGGGAGCTGTTTTTT. The encoded protein is CASTLTSGRAGELFF. V and J are TRBV19 and TRBJ2-2, with 14 bases lining up with TRBD2. CDR1 and CDR2 (germline): LNHDA, SQIVND (reference sequence). The CDR3 is 15 residues long. V was clipped by 7 bases and J by 6 bases; unmatched bases: 4.